This T cell receptor beta chain comes out of a study of shared clonotypes between healthy human individuals (TCRdb year 2020). For the wider study: A few men and two women, aged 18 to 49 years, made up the cohort. For each donor, three plates each were used for CD4 naive and CD4 memory, two plates were used for CD8 naive, and one plate was used for CD8 memory. To estimate repertoire size and how much clonotype sharing occurs between individuals, the study deeply sequenced the blood TCR repertoires of five healthy adults. Different laboratories and diverse techniques were used to prepare libraries and sequence TCR repertoires, to increase sequencing depth and limit assay-specific biases. Between about 0.8 and 9 billion PBMCs per donor were obtained by leukapheresis.

Using the deep immunoSEQ assay, multiplex PCR amplified TCR CDR3 regions from genomic DNA. Extracted genomic DNA from each cell subset was distributed evenly across all wells of several immunoSEQ 96-well plates, and each plate was treated as a replicate. For sorted subsets, each replicate PCR was loaded with roughly 0.2 ug genomic DNA, equivalent to 25,000 to 30,000 T cell genomes. Purified libraries were measured with a Qubit 3.0 fluorometer, size-checked on a Bioanalyzer 2100, and measured again with the KAPA Library Quantification kit. Every immunoSEQ 96-well plate was sequenced on a dedicated single-read 150-cycle Illumina NextSeq 550 flow cell. Per the authors' processing: The immunoSEQ output contained only junctional sequences without quality scores, so filtering could not match that applied to full-length reads. To assign V/J genes and CDR3, sequences were annotated using PyIR, a Python wrapper for IgBLAST v1.9, with IMGT germline references. Reads were removed for weak V/J assignments (E-value above 1e-6), missing CDR3, stop codons, out-of-frame junctions, or ambiguous translated residues. V3J clonotypes were defined as sequences sharing an identical inferred V gene, J gene, and CDR3 amino acid sequence. To compute the percentage overlap between repertoires, the number of shared unique clonotypes was divided by the size of the smaller repertoire. Repertoire richness was assessed with RTK rarefaction, the Chao1 estimator, and Recon v2.1 estimates of unobserved clonotypes. Generation probabilities for all TCRbeta clonotypes obtained by the gDNA method from a handful of donors were computed using OLGA. TCRdb retrieved this table from immuneACCESS and kept in-frame rearrangements only. Not all clones are present; in checked studies, unresolved V genes account for under half, and no reason is known for the remainder. That table gives V, J and clone size, and the DNA gave D and trimming. The sample table shows over a million clones, and approximately 98% are seen once. About 0.45% of the sample comes from the top ten.

The donors were healthy, HIV-negative adults who had no recently reported acute infections or vaccinations. Every donor was a Caucasian adult residing in Nashville, Tennessee, USA. CD4+ T cells were enriched by magnetic negative selection; naive cells were then positively selected on CD45RA, and the negative fraction formed the memory subset. Blood was collected by leukapheresis, and PBMCs were isolated by Ficoll-Histopaque density gradient centrifugation and then cryopreserved in liquid nitrogen vapor phase. Analytical flow cytometry was used to check the purity and quantity of every magnetically sorted T cell population. Each sorted fraction had its genomic DNA isolated and then quantified by UV absorbance on a Nanodrop 2000c. Results the study describes overall, beyond this receptor: Compared with non-shared clonotypes, the clonotypes found in all four sorted-subset donors had higher generation probabilities. When a handful of donors were compared, the shared fraction of clonotypes was around 4.6% for naive CD4, about 4% for naive CD8, more than 2% for memory CD4, and about 0.36% for memory CD8. The genetic and exposure-history diversity represented was limited by the small number of donors. Sampling was limited to blood, and TCR repertoires in tissue likely differ from TCR repertoires in blood. Naive subsets generally had larger estimated clonotype richness than memory subsets. Pairwise subsampling led to the expectation that sequencing depth would affect the degree of clonotype sharing among donors. Incomplete sequencing was indicated by rarefaction of sorted-subset datasets, despite the large sequencing depth.

In regard to this clone: Its antigen target is currently unknown. Base qualities were left out, and no much larger clone turns up one base away.

The trim is 1 base for V and 3 bases for J, with a gap of 13 bases between the germline ends. The CDR3, cysteine through phenylalanine, is 16 amino acids long. Kept here is only the CDR3 DNA, which spans 48 bases and is read in frame from base 1. CDR1 and CDR2 are drawn from the germline V gene (reference sequence): SEHNR, FQNEAQ. Recombination linked TRBV7-9 to TRBJ1-5, with a tentative D gene TRBD1 over 5 matching bases. This clonotype was obtained from a young man in good health. The material sequenced was naive CD4+ T cells sorted from blood. The label giving this sample's cell subset or site can be read as: CD45RA+ positively selected. The DNA sequence reads TGTGCCAGCAGCTTAGTGGGGGGGACCTCCAATCAGCCCCAGCATTTT. The resulting protein is CASSLVGGTSNQPQHF.